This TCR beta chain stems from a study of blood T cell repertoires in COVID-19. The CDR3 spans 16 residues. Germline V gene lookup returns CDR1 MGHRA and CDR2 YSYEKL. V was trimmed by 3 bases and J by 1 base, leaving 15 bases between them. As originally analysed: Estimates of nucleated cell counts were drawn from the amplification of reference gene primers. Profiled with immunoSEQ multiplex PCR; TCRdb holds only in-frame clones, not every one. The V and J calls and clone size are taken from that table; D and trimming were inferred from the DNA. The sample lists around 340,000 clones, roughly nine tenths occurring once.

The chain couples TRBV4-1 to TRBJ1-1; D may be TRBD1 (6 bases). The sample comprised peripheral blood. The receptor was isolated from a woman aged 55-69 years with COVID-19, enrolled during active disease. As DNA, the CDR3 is TGCGCCAGCAGCCAGGCCCTGGGACACCCGAACACTGAAGCTTTCTTT. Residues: CASSQALGHPNTEAFF.